The clone carrying this T cell receptor (beta chain) was detected a few times. This sample is part of a study of patients and donors after allogeneic stem cell transplantation. Each CDR3 protein gets one entry after TCRdb re-called the RT-PCR reads with MiXCR. The top ten clones hold roughly 6% of a sample with 900,000 to 1,000,000 distinct CDR3 sequences, about 20% of them seen once. CDR3 length equals 12 residues. Germline CDR1 reads SQVTM; CDR2 reads ANQGSEA. The V and J ends lost 3 bases and 7 bases respectively, with 9 bases between them. The clonotype was recovered from a human donor who was either an allogeneic HSCT recipient or a stem cell or donor lymphocyte infusion donor (not recorded which). It is not recorded whose cells these are; they may come from a transplant donor. The chain employs TRBV29-1 and TRBJ1-4, with D maybe TRBD1 (6 bases). Sequencing input: blood, either unsorted or a sorted T cell fraction (not recorded which). The CDR3 DNA is TGCAGCGTTGACGGGGGCAGTGAAAAACTGTTTTTT. It specifies CSVDGGSEKLFF.